This TCR beta chain originates from a study of control samples from healthy donors and cancer patients. Trimming removed 5 bases from V and 2 bases from J, with 10 bases in between. Germline CDR1 reads GTSNPN; CDR2 reads SVGIG (reference sequence). This CDR3 is built from 13 residues. Measured with immunoSEQ multiplex PCR; TCRdb has only the in-frame clones, and not every one. Of 100,000 or so clones listed, about 91% are singletons. The chain carries TRBV30 and TRBJ1-5; the D gene is possibly TRBD1 (6 bases). This clonotype was sampled from a woman younger than 30 in good health. Sequencing used blood. CDR3 region: CAWADSRNQPQHF. The CDR3 DNA reads as TGTGCCTGGGCGGACAGCCGCAATCAGCCCCAGCATTTT.